The present entry profiles one T cell receptor (beta chain) with its context. What it binds is unknown. Only in-frame clones appear in the TCRdb table, and some are missing; sequencing was by immunoSEQ multiplex PCR. The data hold around 2.5 million clones, with 90% to 95% observed a single time. Memory CD4+ cells were the fraction left after CD45RA+ naive selection. The data stem from a study of shared clonotypes between healthy human individuals. Whole-study results and caveats: Estimated richness was generally greater in naive than memory subsets.

The specimen was naive CD4+ T cells from PBMCs. Sample subset: CD45RA+ positively selected. The receptor's source is a man aged 18 to 30 in good health. Some clones in this sample may be carry-over from other donors' samples.

This CDR3 is CASSLAREWVNEQFF. CDR3 sequence (DNA): TGTGCCAGCAGCTTAGCCCGGGAGTGGGTCAATGAGCAGTTCTTC. The chain employs TRBV7-9 and TRBJ2-1; possibly TRBD2 for D (6 bases). CDR1 and CDR2 from the germline V gene are SEHNR and FQNEAQ (reference sequence). The V end lost 0 bases, the J end lost 6 bases, and 12 bases lay between the germline ends. The CDR3 is made up of 15 amino acids. Together with reference TRBV7-9 and TRBJ2-1, the CDR3 gives the full variable domain: DTGVSQNPRHKITKRGQNVTFRCDPISEHNRLYWYRQTLGQGPEFLTYFQNEAQLEKSRLLSDRFSAERPKGSFSTLEIQRTEQGDSAMYLCASSLAREWVNEQFFGPGTRLTVL.